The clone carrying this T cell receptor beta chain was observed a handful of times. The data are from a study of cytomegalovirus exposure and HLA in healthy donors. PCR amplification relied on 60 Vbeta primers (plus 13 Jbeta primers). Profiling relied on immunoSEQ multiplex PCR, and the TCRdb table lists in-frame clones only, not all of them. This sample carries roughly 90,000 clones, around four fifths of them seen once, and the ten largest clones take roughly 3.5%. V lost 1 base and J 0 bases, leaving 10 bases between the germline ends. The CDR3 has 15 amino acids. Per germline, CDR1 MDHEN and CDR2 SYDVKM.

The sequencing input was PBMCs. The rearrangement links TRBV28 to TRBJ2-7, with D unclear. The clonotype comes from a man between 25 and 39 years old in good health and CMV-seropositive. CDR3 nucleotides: TGTGCCAGCAGTTTATCAGGTGTCCTCTCCTACGAGCAGTACTTC. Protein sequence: CASSLSGVLSYEQYF.